A single sample is the source of the 2 T cell receptor beta chains below, sequenced in a study of blood T cells in healthy people across ages. Using a J-beta primer mix together with a sample-barcoded 5' primer, a second PCR was run for about 6 to 12 cycles. One entry per CDR3 protein, called by TCRdb with MiXCR from the 5' RACE reads. The table records hundreds of thousands of distinct CDR3 sequences, 45% to 55% of them present only once. The sample comprised blood. The receptors derive from an elderly man in good health.

This sequence joins TRBV4-2 and TRBJ2-5; the D gene is possibly TRBD1 (6 bases). V lost 4 bases and J 2 bases, leaving 11 bases between the germline ends. CDR1 and CDR2 (germline): LGHNA, YNFKEQ. This CDR3 spans 14 amino acids. CDR3: CASSPPGAQETQYF. CDR3 bases: TGTGCCAGCAGCCCTCCAGGGGCGCAAGAGACCCAGTACTTC.

This clonotype appeared many times. The chain couples TRBV7-9 to TRBJ2-7; TRBD1 aligns across 9 bases. After removal of 2 bases from V and 1 base from J, the junction contained 3 bases not matched to a gene. This CDR3 contains 15 residues. Germline-derived CDR1 and CDR2 are SEHNR and FQNEAQ (reference sequence). For the CDR3, the DNA is TGTGCCAGCAGCTTAATACAGGGGGCGTCCTACGAGCAGTACTTC. This sequence encodes CASSLIQGASYEQYF.